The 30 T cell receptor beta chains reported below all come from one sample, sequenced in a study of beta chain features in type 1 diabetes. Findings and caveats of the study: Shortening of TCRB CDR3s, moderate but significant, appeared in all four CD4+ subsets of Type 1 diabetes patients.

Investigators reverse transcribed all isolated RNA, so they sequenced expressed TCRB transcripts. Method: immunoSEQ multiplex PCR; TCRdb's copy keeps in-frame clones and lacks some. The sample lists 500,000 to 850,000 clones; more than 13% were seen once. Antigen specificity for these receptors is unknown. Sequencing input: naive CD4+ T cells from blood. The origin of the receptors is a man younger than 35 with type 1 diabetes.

The CDR3: CASRSPGQKSTEAFF. Written as DNA, the CDR3 is TGTGCCAGCCGGAGTCCGGGACAGAAAAGCACTGAAGCTTTCTTT. This chain joins TRBV6-5 and TRBJ1-1; 7 nucleotides match TRBD1. The trim removed 8 bases at V and 4 bases at J, leaving 13 bases unmatched. The germline CDR1 and CDR2 sequences are MNHEY and SVGAGI. This CDR3 has 15 amino acids.

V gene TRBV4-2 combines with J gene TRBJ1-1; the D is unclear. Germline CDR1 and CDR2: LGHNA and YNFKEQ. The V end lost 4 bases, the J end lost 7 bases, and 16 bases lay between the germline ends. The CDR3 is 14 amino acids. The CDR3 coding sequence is TGTGCCAGCAGCCCACAATACGGCCCGGATGAAGCTTTCTTT. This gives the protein CASSPQYGPDEAFF.

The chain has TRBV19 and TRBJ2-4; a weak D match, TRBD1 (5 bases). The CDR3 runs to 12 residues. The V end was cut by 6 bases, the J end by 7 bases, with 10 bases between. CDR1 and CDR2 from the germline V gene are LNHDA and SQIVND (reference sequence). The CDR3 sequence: CASRNQGNIQYF. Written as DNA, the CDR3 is TGTGCCAGTAGGAACCAGGGTAACATTCAGTACTTC. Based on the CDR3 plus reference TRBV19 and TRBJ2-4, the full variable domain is DGGITQSPKYLFRKEGQNVTLSCEQNLNHDAMYWYRQDPGQGLRLIYYSQIVNDFQKGDIAEGYSVSREKKESFPLTVTSAQKNPTAFYLCASRNQGNIQYFGAGTRLSVL.

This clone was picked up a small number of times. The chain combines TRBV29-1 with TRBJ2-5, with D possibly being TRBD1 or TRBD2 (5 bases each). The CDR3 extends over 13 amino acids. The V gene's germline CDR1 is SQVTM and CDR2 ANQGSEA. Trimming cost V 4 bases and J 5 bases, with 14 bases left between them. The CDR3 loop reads CSVVGTLGETQYF. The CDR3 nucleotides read TGCAGCGTTGTGGGGACCCTGGGGGAGACCCAGTACTTC.

The chain's CDR3 is CASSLRAVHEQFF. In DNA form, the CDR3 reads TGTGCCAGCAGCTTACGGGCGGTCCATGAGCAGTTCTTC. V gene TRBV7-2 combines with J gene TRBJ2-1; D unresolved. V was cut by 2 bases and J by 8 bases, with 10 bases left in between. CDR3 length equals 13 residues. CDR1 SGHTA and CDR2 FQGNSA come from the germline V gene.

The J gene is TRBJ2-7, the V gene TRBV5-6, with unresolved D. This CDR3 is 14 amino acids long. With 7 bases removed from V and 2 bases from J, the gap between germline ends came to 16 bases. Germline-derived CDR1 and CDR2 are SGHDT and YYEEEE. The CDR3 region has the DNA TGTGCCAGCGTCGACAATCGCAGTCCCTACGAGCAGTACTTC. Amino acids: CASVDNRSPYEQYF. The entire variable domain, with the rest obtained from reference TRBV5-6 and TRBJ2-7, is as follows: DAGVTQSPTHLIKTRGQQVTLRCSPKSGHDTVSWYQQALGQGPQFIFQYYEEEERQRGNFPDRFSGHQFPNYSSELNVNALLLGDSALYLCASVDNRSPYEQYFGPGTRLTVT.

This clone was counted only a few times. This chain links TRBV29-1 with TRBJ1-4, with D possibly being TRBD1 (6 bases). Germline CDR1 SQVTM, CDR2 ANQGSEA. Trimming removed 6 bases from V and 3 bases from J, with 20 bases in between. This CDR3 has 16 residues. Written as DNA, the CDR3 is TGCAGCGTCCGATTACAGGGAAAGAGGGCTAATGAAAAACTGTTTTTT. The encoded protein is CSVRLQGKRANEKLFF. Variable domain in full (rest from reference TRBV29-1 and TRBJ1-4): SAVISQKPSRDICQRGTSLTIQCQVDSQVTMMFWYRQQPGQSLTLIATANQGSEATYESGFVIDKFPISRPNLTFSTLTVSNMSPEDSSIYLCSVRLQGKRANEKLFFGSGTQLSVL.

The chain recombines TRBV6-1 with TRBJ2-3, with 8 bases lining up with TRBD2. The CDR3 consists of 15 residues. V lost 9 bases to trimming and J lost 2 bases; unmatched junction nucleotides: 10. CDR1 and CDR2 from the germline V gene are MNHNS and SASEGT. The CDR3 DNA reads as TGTGCCAGTGCAACCTTAGCGGGAACCACAGATACGCAGTATTTT. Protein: CASATLAGTTDTQYF.

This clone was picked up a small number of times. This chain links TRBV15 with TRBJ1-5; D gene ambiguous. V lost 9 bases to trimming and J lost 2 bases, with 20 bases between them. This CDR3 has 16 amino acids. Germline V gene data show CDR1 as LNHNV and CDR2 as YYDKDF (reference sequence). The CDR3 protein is CATGERAGEGNQPQHF. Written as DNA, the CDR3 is TGTGCCACGGGCGAACGGGCTGGGGAGGGCAATCAGCCCCAGCATTTT.

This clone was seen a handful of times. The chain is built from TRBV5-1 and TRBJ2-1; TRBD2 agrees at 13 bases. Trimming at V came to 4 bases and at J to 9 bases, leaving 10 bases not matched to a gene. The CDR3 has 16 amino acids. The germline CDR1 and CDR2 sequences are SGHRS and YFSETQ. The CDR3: CASSVELAGGPREQFF. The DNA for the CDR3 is TGCGCCAGCAGCGTGGAACTAGCGGGGGGGCCGCGTGAGCAGTTCTTC.

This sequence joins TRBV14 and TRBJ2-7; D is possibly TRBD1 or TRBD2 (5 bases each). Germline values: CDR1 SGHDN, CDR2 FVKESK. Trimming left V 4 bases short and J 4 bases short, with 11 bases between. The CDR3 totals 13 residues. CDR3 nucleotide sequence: TGTGCCAGCAGCCGTGGGGGTTGGTACGAGCAGTACTTC. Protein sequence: CASSRGGWYEQYF.

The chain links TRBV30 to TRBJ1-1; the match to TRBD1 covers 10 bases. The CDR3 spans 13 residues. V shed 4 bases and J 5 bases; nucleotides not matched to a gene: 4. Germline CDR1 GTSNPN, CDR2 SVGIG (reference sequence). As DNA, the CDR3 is TGTGCCTGGACGGGACAGGGGAAGACTGAAGCTTTCTTT. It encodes CAWTGQGKTEAFF.

The CDR3: CASSPWGLSDEQFF. The CDR3 DNA sequence: TGTGCCAGCAGTCCTTGGGGTTTGAGTGATGAGCAGTTCTTC. This chain uses TRBV27 with TRBJ2-1; D remains unclear. The ends were cut back, 5 bases at V and 8 bases at J, with 16 bases in the middle. Germline CDR1 MNHEY, CDR2 SMNVEV (reference sequence). This CDR3 contains 14 residues.

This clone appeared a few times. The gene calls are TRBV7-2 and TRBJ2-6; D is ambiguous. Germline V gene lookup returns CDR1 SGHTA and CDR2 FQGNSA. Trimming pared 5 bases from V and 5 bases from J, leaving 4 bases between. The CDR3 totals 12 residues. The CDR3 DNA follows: TGTGCCAGCAGCCTTCGGGCCAACGTCCTGACTTTC. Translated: CASSLRANVLTF.

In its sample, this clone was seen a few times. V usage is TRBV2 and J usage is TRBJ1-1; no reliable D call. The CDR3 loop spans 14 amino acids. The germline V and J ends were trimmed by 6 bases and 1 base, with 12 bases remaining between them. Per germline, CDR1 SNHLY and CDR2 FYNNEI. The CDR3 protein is CASRFRTANTEAFF. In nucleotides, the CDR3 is TGTGCCAGCAGATTCCGCACAGCGAACACTGAAGCTTTCTTT.

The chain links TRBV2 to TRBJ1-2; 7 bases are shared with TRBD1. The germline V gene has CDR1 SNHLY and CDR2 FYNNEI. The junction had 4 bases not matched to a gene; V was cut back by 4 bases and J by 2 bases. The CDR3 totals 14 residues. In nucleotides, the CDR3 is TGTGCCAGCAGTGGACAGGGACCAAACTATGGCTACACCTTC. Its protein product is CASSGQGPNYGYTF. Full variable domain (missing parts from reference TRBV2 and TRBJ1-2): EPEVTQTPSHQVTQMGQEVILRCVPISNHLYFYWYRQILGQKVEFLVSFYNNEISEKSEIFDDQFSVERPDGSNFTLKIRSTKLEDSAMYFCASSGQGPNYGYTFGSGTRLTVV.

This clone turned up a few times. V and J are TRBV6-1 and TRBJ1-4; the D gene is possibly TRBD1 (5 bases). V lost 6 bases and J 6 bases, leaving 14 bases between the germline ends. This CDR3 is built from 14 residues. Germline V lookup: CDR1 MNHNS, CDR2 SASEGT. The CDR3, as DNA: TGTGCCAGCAGCGTCTCAGGGTTGGATGAAAAACTGTTTTTT. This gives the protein CASSVSGLDEKLFF.

Here the CDR3 reads CAWSDGSSYNEQFF. Here the CDR3 DNA reads TGTGCCTGGAGCGACGGAAGCTCCTACAATGAGCAGTTCTTC. The chain uses TRBV30 and TRBJ2-1; no clear D gene. Trimming cost V 3 bases and J 0 bases, with 9 bases left between them. The CDR3 runs to 14 residues. Per germline, CDR1 GTSNPN and CDR2 SVGIG (reference sequence).

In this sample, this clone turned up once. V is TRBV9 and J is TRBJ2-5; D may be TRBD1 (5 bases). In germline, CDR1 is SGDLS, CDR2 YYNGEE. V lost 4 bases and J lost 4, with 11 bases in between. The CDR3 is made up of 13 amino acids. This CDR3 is CASSLQDAETQYF. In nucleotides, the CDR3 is TGTGCCAGCAGCCTACAGGACGCAGAGACCCAGTACTTC.

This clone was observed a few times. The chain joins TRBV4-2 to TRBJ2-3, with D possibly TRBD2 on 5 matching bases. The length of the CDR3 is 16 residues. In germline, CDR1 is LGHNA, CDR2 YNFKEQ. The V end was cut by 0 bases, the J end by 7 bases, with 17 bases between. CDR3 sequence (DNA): TGTGCCAGCAGCCAAGACGGATCCGACGGACTCTATACGCAGTATTTT. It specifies CASSQDGSDGLYTQYF.

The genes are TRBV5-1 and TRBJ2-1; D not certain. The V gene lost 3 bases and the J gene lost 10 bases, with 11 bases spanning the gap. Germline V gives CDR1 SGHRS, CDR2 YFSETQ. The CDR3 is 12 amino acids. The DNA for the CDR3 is TGCGCCAGCAGCTCCGATCTGGGGGAGCAGTTCTTC. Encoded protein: CASSSDLGEQFF. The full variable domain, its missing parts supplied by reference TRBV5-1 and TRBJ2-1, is KAGVTQTPRYLIKTRGQQVTLSCSPISGHRSVSWYQQTPGQGLQFLFEYFSETQRNKGNFPGRFSGRQFSNSRSEMNVSTLELGDSALYLCASSSDLGEQFFGPGTRLTVL.

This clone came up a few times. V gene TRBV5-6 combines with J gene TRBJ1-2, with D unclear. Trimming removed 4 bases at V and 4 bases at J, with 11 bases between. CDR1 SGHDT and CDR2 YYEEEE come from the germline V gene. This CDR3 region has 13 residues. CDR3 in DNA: TGTGCCAGCAGCCCGATCCTGGGCTATGGCTACACCTTC. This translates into CASSPILGYGYTF.

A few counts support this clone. CDR3 nucleotides: TGTGCCATCAGTAATCGAGGCGATTTTGGAGGCTACACCTTC. As protein: CAISNRGDFGGYTF. The rearrangement uses TRBV10-3 and TRBJ1-2; unclear D gene. Per germline, CDR1 ENHRY and CDR2 SYGVKD. Trimming cost V 5 bases and J 8 bases, with 18 bases left between them. The CDR3 is 14 residues long.

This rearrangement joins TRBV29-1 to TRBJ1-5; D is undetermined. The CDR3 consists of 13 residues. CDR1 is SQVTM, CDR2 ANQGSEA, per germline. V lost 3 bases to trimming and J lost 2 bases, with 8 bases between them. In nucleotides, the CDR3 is TGCAGCGTTGACCGACGGGGCAATCAGCCCCAGCATTTT. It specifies CSVDRRGNQPQHF. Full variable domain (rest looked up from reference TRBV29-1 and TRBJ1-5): SAVISQKPSRDICQRGTSLTIQCQVDSQVTMMFWYRQQPGQSLTLIATANQGSEATYESGFVIDKFPISRPNLTFSTLTVSNMSPEDSSIYLCSVDRRGNQPQHFGDGTRLSIL.

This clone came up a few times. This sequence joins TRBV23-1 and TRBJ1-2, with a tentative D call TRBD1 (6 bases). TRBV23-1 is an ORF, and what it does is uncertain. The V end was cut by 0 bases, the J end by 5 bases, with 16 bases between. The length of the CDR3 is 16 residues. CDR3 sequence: CASSQSGDMLRYGYTF. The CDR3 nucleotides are TGCGCCAGCAGTCAATCGGGGGACATGCTCAGATATGGCTACACCTTC.

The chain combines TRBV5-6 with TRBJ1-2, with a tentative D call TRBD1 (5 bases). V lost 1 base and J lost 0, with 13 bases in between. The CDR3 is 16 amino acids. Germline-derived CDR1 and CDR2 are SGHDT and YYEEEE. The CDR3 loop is CASSLNGDAANYGYTF. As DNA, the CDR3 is TGTGCCAGCAGCTTGAACGGGGACGCCGCTAACTATGGCTACACCTTC.

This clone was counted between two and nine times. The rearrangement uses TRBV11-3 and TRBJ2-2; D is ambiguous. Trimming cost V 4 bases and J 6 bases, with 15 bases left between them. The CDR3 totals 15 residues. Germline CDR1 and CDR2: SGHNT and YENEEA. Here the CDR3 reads CASSSLFGDAGELFF. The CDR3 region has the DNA TGTGCCAGCAGCTCTCTTTTTGGGGATGCCGGGGAGCTGTTTTTT.

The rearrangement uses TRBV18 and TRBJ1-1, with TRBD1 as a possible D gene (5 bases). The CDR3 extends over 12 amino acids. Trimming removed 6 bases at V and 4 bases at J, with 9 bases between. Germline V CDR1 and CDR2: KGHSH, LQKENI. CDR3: CASSGAGTEAFF. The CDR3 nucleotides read TGTGCCAGCTCCGGGGCAGGCACTGAAGCTTTCTTT.

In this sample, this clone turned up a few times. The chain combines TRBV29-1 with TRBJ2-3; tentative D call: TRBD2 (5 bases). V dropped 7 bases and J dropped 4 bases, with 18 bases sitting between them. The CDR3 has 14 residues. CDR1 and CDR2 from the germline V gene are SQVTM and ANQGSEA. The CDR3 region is CSGSRGIRADTQYF. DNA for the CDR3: TGCAGCGGGTCAAGAGGGATTCGCGCAGATACGCAGTATTTT.

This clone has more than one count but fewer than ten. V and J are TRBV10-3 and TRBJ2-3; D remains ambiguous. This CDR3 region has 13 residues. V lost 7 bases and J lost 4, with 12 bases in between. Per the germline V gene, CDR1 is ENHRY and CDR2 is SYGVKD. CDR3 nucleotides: TGTGCCATCACCCAAAACGAGCCAGATACGCAGTATTTT. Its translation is CAITQNEPDTQYF.